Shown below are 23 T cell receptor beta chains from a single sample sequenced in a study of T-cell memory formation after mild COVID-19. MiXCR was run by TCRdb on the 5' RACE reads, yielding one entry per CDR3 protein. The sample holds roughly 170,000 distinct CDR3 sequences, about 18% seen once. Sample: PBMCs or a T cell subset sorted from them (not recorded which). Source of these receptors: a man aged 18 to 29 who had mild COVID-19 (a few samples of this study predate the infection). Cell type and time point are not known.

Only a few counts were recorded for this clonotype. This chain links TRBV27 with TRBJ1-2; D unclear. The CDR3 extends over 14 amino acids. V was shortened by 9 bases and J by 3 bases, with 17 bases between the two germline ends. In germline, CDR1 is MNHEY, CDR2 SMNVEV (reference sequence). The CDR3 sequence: CASSRGGVYYGYTF. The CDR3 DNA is TGTGCCAGTAGCCGAGGTGGGGTATACTATGGCTACACCTTC.

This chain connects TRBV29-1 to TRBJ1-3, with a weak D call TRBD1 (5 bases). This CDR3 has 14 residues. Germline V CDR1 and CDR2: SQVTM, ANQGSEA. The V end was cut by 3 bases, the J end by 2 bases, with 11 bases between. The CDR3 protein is CSVDGQGAGNTIYF. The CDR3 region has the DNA TGCAGCGTTGATGGTCAGGGTGCTGGAAACACCATATATTTT.

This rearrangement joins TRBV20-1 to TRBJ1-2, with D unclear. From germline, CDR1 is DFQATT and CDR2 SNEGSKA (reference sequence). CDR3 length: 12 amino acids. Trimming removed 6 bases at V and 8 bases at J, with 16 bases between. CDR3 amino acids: CSAIEGSKGYTF. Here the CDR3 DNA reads TGCAGTGCGATAGAGGGTTCCAAGGGCTACACCTTC.

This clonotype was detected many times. CDR3 sequence reads: CAWKRDRPGGYTF. In DNA form, the CDR3 reads TGTGCCTGGAAAAGGGACAGGCCAGGTGGCTACACCTTC. The V call is TRBV30, the J call TRBJ1-2; 8 nucleotides line up with TRBD1. This CDR3 has 13 residues. V was clipped by 4 bases and J by 7 bases; unmatched bases: 8. Germline lookup yields CDR1 GTSNPN and CDR2 SVGIG (reference sequence).

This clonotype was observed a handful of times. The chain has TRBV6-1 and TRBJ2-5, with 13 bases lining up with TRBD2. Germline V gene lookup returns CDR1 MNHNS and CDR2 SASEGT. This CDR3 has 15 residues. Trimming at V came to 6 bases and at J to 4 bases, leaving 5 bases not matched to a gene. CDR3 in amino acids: CASRLAGGPGETQYF. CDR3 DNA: TGTGCCAGCAGACTAGCGGGGGGGCCCGGAGAGACCCAGTACTTC.

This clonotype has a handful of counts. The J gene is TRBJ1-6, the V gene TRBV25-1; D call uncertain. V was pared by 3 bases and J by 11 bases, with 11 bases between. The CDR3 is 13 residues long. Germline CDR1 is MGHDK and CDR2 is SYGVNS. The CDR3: CASSDLRWTPLHF. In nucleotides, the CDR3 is TGTGCCAGCAGTGATCTCAGGTGGACACCCCTCCACTTT.

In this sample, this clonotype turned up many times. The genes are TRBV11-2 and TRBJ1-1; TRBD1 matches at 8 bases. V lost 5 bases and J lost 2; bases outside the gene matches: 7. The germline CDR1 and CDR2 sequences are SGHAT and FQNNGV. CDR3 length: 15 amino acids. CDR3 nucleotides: TGTGCCAGCAGCCCTAGGGGACAGGTAAACACTGAAGCTTTCTTT. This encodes CASSPRGQVNTEAFF.

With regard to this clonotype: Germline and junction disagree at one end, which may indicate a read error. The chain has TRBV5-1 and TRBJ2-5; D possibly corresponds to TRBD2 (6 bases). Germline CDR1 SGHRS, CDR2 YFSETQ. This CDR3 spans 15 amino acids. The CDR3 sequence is CASSLGGQRQETQYF. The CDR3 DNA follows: TGCGCCAGCAGTTTGGGAGGCCAGCGACAAGAGACCCAGTACTTC.

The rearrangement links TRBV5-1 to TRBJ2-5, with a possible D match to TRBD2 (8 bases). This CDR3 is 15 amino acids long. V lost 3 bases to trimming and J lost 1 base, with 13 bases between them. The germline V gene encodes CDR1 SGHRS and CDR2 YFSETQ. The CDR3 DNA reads TGCGCCAGCAGCTCGGGAGGGACAGCCCAAGAGACCCAGTACTTC. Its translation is CASSSGGTAQETQYF.

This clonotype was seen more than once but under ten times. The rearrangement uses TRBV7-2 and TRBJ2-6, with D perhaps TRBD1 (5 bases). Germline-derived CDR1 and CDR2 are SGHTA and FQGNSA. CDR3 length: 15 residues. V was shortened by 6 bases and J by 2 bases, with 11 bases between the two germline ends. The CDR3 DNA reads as TGTGCCAGCAGTTTCGGACACGCTGGGGCCAACGTCCTGACTTTC. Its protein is CASSFGHAGANVLTF.

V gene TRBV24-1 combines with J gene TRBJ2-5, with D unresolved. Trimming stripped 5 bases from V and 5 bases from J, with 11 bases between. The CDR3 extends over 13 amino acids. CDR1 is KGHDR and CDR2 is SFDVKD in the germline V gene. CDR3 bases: TGTGCCACCAGTGCCTCCGACATGGAGACCCAGTACTTC. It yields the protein CATSASDMETQYF.

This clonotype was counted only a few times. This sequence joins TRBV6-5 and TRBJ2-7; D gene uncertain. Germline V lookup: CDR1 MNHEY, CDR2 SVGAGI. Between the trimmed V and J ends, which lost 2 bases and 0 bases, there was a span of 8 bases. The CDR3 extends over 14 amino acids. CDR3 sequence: CASSYGIPSYEQYF. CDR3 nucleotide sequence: TGTGCCAGCAGTTACGGGATCCCCTCCTACGAGCAGTACTTC.

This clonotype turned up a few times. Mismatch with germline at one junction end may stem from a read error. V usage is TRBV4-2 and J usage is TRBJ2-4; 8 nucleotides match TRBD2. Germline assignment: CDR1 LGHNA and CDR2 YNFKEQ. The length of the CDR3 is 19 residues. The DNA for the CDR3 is TGCGCCAGCAGCCCCTTTGGACGGTCGAGCGGGGGCGGTGGAGACATTCAGTACTTC. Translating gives CASSPFGRSSGGGGDIQYF.

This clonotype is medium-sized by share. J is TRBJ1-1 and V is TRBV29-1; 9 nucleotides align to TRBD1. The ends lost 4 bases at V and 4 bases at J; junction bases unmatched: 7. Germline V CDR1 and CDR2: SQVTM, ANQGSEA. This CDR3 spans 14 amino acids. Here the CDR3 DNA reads TGCAGCGTTGTACTTCTACAGGGGGCCACTGAAGCTTTCTTT. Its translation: CSVVLLQGATEAFF.

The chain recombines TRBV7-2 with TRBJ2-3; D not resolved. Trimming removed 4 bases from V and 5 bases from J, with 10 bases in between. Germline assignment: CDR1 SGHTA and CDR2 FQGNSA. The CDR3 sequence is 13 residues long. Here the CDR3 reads CASSSSVGDTQYF. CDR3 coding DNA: TGTGCCAGCAGCTCCTCGGTTGGAGATACGCAGTATTTT.

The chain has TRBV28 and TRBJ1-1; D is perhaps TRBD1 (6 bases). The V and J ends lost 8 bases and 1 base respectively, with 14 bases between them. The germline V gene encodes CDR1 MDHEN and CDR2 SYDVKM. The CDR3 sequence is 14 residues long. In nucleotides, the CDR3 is TGTGCCAGCGGCGGACAGATACAGAACACTGAAGCTTTCTTT. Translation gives CASGGQIQNTEAFF.

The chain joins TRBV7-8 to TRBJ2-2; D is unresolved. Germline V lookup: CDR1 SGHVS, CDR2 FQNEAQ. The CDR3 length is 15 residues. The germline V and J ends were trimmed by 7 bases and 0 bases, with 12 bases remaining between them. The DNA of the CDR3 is TGTGCCAGCACCTTGACCGACGCGAACACCGGGGAGCTGTTTTTT. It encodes CASTLTDANTGELFF.

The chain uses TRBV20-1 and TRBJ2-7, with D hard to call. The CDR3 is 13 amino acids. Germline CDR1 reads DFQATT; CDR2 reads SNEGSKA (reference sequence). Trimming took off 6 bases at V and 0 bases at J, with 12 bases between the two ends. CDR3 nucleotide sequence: TGCAGTGCCTTACTACCCAGCTCCTACGAGCAGTACTTC. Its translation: CSALLPSSYEQYF.

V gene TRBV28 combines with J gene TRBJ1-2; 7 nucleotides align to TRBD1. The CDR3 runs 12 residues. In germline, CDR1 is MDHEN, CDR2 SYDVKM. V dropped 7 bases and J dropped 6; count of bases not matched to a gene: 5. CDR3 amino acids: CASTDTGDGYTF. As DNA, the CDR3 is TGTGCCAGCACAGACACAGGGGATGGCTACACCTTC.

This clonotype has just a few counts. CDR3 nucleotides: TGTGCCAGCACCATGAATAGCGGGGGGGAGACCCAGTACTTC. Translation gives CASTMNSGGETQYF. The chain carries TRBV7-2 and TRBJ2-5; 10 bases line up with TRBD2. Trimming cost V 7 bases and J 5 bases; bases outside gene matches: 7. This CDR3 is 14 amino acids long. Germline CDR1 SGHTA, CDR2 FQGNSA.

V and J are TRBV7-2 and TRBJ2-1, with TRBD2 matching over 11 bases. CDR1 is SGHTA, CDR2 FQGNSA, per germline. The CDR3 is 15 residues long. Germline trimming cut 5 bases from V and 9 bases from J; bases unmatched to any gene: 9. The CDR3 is CASSRNSGGDLEQFF. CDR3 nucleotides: TGTGCCAGCAGCCGAAATAGCGGGGGGGATCTTGAGCAGTTCTTC.

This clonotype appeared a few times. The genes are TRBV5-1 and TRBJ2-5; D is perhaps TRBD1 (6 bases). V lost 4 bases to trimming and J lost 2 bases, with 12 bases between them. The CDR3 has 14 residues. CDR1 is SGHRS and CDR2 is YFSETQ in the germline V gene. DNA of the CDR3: TGCGCCAGCAGCCCCGGACAGCAGCAAGAGACCCAGTACTTC. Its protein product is CASSPGQQQETQYF.

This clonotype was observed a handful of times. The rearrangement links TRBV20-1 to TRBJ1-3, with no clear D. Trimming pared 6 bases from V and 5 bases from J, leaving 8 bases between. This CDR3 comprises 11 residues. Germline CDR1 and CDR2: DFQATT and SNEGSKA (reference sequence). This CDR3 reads CSARARNTIYF. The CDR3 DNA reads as TGCAGTGCCCGGGCGCGAAACACCATATATTTT.